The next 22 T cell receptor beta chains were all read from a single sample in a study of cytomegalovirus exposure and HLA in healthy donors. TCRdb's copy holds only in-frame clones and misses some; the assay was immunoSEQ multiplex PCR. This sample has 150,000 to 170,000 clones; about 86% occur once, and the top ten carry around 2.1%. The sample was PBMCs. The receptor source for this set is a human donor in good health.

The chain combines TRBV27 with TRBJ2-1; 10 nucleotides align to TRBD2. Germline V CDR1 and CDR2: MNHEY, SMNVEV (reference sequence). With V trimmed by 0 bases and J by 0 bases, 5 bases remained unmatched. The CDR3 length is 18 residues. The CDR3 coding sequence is TGTGCCAGCAGTTTATCGGCTAGCGGGAGATTCTCCTACAATGAGCAGTTCTTC. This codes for CASSLSASGRFSYNEQFF.

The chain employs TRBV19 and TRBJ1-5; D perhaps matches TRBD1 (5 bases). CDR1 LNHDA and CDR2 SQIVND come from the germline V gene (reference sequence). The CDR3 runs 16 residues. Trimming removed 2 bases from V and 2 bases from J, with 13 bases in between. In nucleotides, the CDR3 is TGTGCCAGTAGTATACGGGGGGAAAGAGGCAATCAGCCCCAGCATTTT. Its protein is CASSIRGERGNQPQHF.

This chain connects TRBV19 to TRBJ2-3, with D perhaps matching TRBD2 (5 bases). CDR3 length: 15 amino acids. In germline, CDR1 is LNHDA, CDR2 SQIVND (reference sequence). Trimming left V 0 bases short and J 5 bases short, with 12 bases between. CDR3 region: CASSIDRGVEDTQYF. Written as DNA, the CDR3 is TGTGCCAGTAGTATAGATCGGGGAGTTGAAGATACGCAGTATTTT.

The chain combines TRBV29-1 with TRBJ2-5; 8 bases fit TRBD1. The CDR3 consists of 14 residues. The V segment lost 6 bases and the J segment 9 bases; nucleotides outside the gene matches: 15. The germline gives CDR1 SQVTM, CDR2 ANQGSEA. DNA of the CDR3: TGCAGCGTGTCAGGACTGACAAACAGGGGGGCCCAGTACTTC. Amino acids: CSVSGLTNRGAQYF.

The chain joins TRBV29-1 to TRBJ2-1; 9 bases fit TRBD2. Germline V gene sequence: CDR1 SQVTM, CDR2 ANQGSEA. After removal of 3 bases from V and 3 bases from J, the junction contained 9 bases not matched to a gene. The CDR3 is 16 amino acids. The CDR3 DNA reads TGCAGCGTTGACGGCGGGAGGGCCGGAATCTACAATGAGCAGTTCTTC. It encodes CSVDGGRAGIYNEQFF.

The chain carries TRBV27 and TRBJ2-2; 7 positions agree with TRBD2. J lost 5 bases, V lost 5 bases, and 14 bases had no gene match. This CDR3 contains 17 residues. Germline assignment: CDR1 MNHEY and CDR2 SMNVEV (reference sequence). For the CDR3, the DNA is TGTGCCAGCAGTCCCCACTTGAGGGAGGGCGTTACCGGGGAGCTGTTTTTT. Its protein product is CASSPHLREGVTGELFF.

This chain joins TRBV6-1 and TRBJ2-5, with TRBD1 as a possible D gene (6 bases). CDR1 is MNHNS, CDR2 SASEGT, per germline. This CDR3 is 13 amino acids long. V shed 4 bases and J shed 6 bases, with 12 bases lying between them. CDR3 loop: CASSAGVKQTQYF. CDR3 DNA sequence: TGTGCCAGCAGTGCAGGGGTAAAACAGACCCAGTACTTC.

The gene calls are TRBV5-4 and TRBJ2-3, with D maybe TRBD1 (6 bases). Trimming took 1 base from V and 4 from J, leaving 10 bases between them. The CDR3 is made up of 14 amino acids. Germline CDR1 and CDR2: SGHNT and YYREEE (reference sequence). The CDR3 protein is CASSLKWGPDTQYF. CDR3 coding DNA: TGTGCCAGCAGCTTGAAGTGGGGGCCAGATACGCAGTATTTT.

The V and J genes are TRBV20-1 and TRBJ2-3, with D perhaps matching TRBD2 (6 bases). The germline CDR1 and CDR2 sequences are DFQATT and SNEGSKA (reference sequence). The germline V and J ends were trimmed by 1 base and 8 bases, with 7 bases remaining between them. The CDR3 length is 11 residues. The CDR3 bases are TGCAGTGCTAGAGGGGGGGTTACGCAGTATTTT. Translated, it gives CSARGGVTQYF.

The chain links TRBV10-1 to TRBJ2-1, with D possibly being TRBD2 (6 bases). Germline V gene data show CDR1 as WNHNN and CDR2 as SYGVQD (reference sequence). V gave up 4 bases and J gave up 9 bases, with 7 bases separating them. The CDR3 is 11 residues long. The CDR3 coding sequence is TGCGCCAGCAGTGTGGGAGGTGAGCAGTTCTTC. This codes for CASSVGGEQFF.

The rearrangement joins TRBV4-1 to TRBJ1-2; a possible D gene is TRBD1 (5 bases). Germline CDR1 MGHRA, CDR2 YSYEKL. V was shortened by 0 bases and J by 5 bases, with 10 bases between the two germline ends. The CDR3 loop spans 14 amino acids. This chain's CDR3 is CASSQEDSSYGYTF. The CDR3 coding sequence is TGCGCCAGCAGCCAAGAAGACAGTTCTTATGGCTACACCTTC.

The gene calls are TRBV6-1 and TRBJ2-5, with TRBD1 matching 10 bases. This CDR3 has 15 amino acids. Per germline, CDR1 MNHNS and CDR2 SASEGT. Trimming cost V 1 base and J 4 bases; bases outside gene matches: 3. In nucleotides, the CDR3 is TGTGCCAGCAGTGAAGGGGACAGGGGTGGAGAGACCCAGTACTTC. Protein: CASSEGDRGGETQYF.

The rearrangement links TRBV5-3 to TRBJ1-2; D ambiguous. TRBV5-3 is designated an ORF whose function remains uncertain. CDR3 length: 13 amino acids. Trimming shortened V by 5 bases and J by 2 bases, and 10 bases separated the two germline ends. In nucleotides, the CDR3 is TGTGCCAGAAGGTTTTCCTACAACTATGGCTACACCTTC. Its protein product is CARRFSYNYGYTF.

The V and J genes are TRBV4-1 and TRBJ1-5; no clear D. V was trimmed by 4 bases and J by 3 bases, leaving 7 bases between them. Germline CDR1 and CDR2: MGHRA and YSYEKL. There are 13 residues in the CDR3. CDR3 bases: TGCGCCAGCAGCCCTGTCCTCAATCAGCCCCAGCATTTT. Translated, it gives CASSPVLNQPQHF.

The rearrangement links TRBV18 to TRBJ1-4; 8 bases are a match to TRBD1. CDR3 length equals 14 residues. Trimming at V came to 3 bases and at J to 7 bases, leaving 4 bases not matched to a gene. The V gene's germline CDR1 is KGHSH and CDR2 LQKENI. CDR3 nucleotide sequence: TGTGCCAGCTCACCGACAGGGGAAAGTGAAAAACTGTTTTTT. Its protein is CASSPTGESEKLFF.

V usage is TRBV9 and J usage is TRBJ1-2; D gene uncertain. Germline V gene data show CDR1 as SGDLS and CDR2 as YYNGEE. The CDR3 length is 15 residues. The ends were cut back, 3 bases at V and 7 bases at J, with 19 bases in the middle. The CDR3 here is CASSAAGSTGFGYTF. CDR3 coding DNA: TGTGCCAGCAGCGCGGCCGGGTCAACTGGCTTTGGCTACACCTTC.

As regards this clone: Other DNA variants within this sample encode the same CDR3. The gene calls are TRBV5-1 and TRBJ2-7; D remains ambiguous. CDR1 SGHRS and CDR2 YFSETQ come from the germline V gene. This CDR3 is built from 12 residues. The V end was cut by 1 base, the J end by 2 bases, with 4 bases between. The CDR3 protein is CASSLNTYEQYF. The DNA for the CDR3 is TGCGCCAGCAGCTTGAACACCTACGAGCAGTACTTC.

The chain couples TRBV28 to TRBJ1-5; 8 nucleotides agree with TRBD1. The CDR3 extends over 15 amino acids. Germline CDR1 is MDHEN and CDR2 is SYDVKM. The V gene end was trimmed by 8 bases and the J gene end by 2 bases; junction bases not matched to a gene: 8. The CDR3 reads CASGTTGVGNQPQHF. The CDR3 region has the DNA TGTGCCAGCGGCACGACAGGGGTGGGCAATCAGCCCCAGCATTTT.

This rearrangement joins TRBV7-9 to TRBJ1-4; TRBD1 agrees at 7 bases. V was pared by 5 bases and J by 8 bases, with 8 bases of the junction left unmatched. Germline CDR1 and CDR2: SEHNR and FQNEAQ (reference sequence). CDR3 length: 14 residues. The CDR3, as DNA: TGTGCCAGCAGCCCCGACAGGGACGGGGAAAAACTGTTTTTT. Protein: CASSPDRDGEKLFF. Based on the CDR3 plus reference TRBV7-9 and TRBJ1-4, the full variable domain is DTGVSQNPRHKITKRGQNVTFRCDPISEHNRLYWYRQTLGQGPEFLTYFQNEAQLEKSRLLSDRFSAERPKGSFSTLEIQRTEQGDSAMYLCASSPDRDGEKLFFGSGTQLSVL.

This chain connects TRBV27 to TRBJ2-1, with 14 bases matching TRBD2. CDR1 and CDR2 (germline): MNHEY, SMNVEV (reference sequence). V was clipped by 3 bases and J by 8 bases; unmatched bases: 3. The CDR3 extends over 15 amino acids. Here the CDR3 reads CASSLTSGREYEQFF. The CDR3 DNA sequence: TGTGCCAGCAGTTTGACTAGCGGGAGGGAGTATGAGCAGTTCTTC.

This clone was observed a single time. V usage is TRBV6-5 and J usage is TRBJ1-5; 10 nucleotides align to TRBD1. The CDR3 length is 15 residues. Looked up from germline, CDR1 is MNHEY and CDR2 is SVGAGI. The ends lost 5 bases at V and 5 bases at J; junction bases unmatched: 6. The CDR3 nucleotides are TGTGCCAGCAGTAACTGGACAGGGGGTGATCAGCCCCAGCATTTT. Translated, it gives CASSNWTGGDQPQHF.

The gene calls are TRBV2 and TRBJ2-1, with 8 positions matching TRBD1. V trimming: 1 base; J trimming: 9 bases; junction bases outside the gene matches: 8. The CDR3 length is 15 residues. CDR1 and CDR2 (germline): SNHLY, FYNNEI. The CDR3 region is CASSEVRGPRGEQFF. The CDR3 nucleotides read TGTGCCAGCAGTGAAGTCAGGGGGCCCAGGGGTGAGCAGTTCTTC.